Given below is one TCR beta chain in context. Its specificity is unknown. The data were obtained in a study of T cell responses to AZD1222 COVID-19 vaccine. Overall study context: Doses given second, at about 4 or about 12 weeks, were pooled. General study points: Close to half of all spike-specific TCRs reportedly target regions of the variants that are unmutated. Donors were mostly white British, more females; clonal diversity possibly underestimated. Along spike, vaccine-associated CD4 TCRs were found throughout, with dominance at 160-218 and 743-854.

Trimming left V 6 bases short and J 4 bases short, with 12 bases between. Germline CDR1 is SGHTA and CDR2 is FQGTGA. The CDR3 extends over 14 amino acids. Here immunoSEQ multiplex PCR was the method, and the copy in TCRdb shows in-frame clones only, minus some. Seen here are over 100,000 clones, around 86% observed once, and the top ten hold 20% to 25%. The chain joins TRBV7-3 to TRBJ2-2; D is ambiguous. The sequence was collected from an adult in good health. The source material was peripheral blood, sampled on day 0 of AZD1222 vaccination. In DNA form, the CDR3 reads TGTGCCAGCAGGGCCTTCCCACTCACCGGGGAGCTGTTTTTT. This gives the protein CASRAFPLTGELFF.